The source of this T cell receptor (beta chain) is a study of T cell responses to AZD1222 COVID-19 vaccine. Libraries were prepared by immunoSEQ multiplex PCR; TCRdb keeps only in-frame clonotypes and omits some of them. The top ten hold 20% to 25% of the sample, which has tens of thousands of clones, around four fifths seen once. A word on this clone: The antigen is undetermined.

General study points: After two AZD1222 doses, spike-specific TCR breadth and depth rose versus day 0.

Trimming at V came to 0 bases and at J to 7 bases, leaving 6 bases not matched to a gene. This CDR3 has 15 amino acids. CDR1 and CDR2 from the germline V gene are LGHNA and YNFKEQ. The rearrangement joins TRBV4-2 to TRBJ2-7; 10 nucleotides agree with TRBD2. The input for sequencing was peripheral blood, taken on day 0 of MenACWY control vaccination. This receptor was identified in an adult in good health. CDR3 loop: CASSQDLAGAGEQYF. In DNA form, the CDR3 reads TGTGCCAGCAGCCAAGACCTAGCGGGAGCGGGGGAGCAGTACTTC.